A single sample gave rise to the 14 T cell receptor beta chains below, sequenced in a study of T cell repertoires in cytomegalovirus infection. One entry per CDR3 protein results from TCRdb running MiXCR on the reads. The profile covers hundreds of thousands of distinct CDR3 sequences, with under 40% appearing a single time and approximately 14% taken by the ten largest. What was sequenced was PBMCs. The receptor source for this set is a human donor in good health (CMV status not recorded). Some clones in this sample may be carry-over from other donors' samples.

This clonotype was detected many times. The V call is TRBV11-2, the J call TRBJ2-1, with 10 nucleotides matching TRBD1. CDR3 size: 15 residues. Germline lookup yields CDR1 SGHAT and CDR2 FQNNGV. With V trimmed by 4 bases and J by 10 bases, 10 bases remained unmatched. CDR3 nucleotides: TGTGCCAGCAGCTCCCGGGACAGGGGAGTGGGCGAGCAGTTCTTC. This sequence encodes CASSSRDRGVGEQFF.

This sequence joins TRBV7-2 and TRBJ1-6; D is undetermined. V was clipped by 3 bases and J by 8 bases, with 17 bases between them. Germline CDR1 SGHTA, CDR2 FQGNSA. This CDR3 has 16 amino acids. The CDR3 reads CASSLQVTNSYSPLHF. CDR3 DNA sequence: TGTGCCAGCAGCTTGCAGGTCACCAATTCCTATTCACCCCTCCACTTT.

A few counts support this clonotype. The rearrangement joins TRBV19 to TRBJ2-4; 8 nucleotides agree with TRBD1. With V trimmed by 7 bases and J by 9 bases, 11 bases remained unmatched. From germline, CDR1 is LNHDA and CDR2 SQIVND (reference sequence). CDR3 length: 14 residues. The CDR3 DNA reads TGTGCCAGTAATGGGTCAGGGGGCCCGGGCATTCAGTACTTC. Translation: CASNGSGGPGIQYF.

This clonotype came up a few times. V is TRBV6-8 and J is TRBJ2-3, with D unclear. Per the germline V gene, CDR1 is MNHGY and CDR2 is SAAAGT. Trimming removed 2 bases at V and 2 bases at J, with 8 bases between. CDR3 length: 14 amino acids. The DNA for the CDR3 is TGTGCCAGCAGTTACGAAGCTCACACAGATACGCAGTATTTT. Translation gives CASSYEAHTDTQYF.

This sequence joins TRBV29-1 and TRBJ2-7, with 7 bases matching TRBD1. The V gene end was trimmed by 6 bases and the J gene end by 7 bases; junction bases not matched to a gene: 12. The germline gives CDR1 SQVTM, CDR2 ANQGSEA. The CDR3 runs to 13 residues. This chain's CDR3 is CSVGTGAPGEQYF. As DNA, the CDR3 is TGCAGCGTCGGAACAGGGGCCCCGGGGGAGCAGTACTTC.

The chain combines TRBV7-4 with TRBJ1-1; D ambiguous. The V gene's germline CDR1 is SGHVT and CDR2 SQSDAQ. The CDR3 totals 14 residues. Trimming pared 1 base from V and 0 bases from J, leaving 6 bases between. CDR3 amino acids: CASSLVPMNTEAFF. Here the CDR3 DNA reads TGTGCCAGCAGCTTAGTTCCCATGAACACTGAAGCTTTCTTT. Full variable domain (missing parts from reference TRBV7-4 and TRBJ1-1): GAGVSQSPRYKVAKRGRDVALRCDSISGHVTLYWYRQTLGQGSEVLTYSQSDAQRDKSGRPSGRFSAERPERSVSTLKIQRTEQGDSAVYLCASSLVPMNTEAFFGQGTRLTVV.

At least ten counts were recorded for this clonotype. The chain couples TRBV7-2 to TRBJ1-1; TRBD1 matches 10 bases. This CDR3 contains 15 residues. V shed 3 bases, J shed 6 bases, and the junction held 7 bases outside the gene matches. In germline, CDR1 is SGHTA, CDR2 FQGNSA. DNA of the CDR3: TGTGCCAGCAGCTTTTCCGGGACAGGGGACCCTGAAGCTTTCTTT. Its protein is CASSFSGTGDPEAFF.

The genes are TRBV5-8 and TRBJ1-1, with D possibly being TRBD1 (5 bases). Germline V gene data show CDR1 as SGHTS and CDR2 as YDEGEE. The CDR3 totals 15 residues. Trimming took off 2 bases at V and 1 base at J, with 12 bases between the two ends. This chain's CDR3 is CASSFLRDRNTEAFF. Here the CDR3 DNA reads TGTGCCAGCAGCTTCCTCCGGGACCGGAACACTGAAGCTTTCTTT.

V is TRBV19 and J is TRBJ1-6; D possibly corresponds to TRBD1 (5 bases). This CDR3 spans 13 amino acids. The germline V gene encodes CDR1 LNHDA and CDR2 SQIVND (reference sequence). Trimming shortened V by 7 bases and J by 10 bases, and 14 bases separated the two germline ends. DNA for the CDR3: TGTGCCAGTACTCGGGACGCCCGGTCACCCCTCCACTTT. It yields the protein CASTRDARSPLHF.

The V gene is TRBV7-9, the J gene TRBJ1-4; D uncertain. Germline-derived CDR1 and CDR2 are SEHNR and FQNEAQ (reference sequence). CDR3 length: 15 amino acids. Between the trimmed V and J ends, which lost 2 bases and 5 bases, there was a span of 12 bases. The CDR3 DNA is TGTGCCAGCAGCTTAATCCCCGGCGGAAATGAAAAACTGTTTTTT. Translated, it gives CASSLIPGGNEKLFF.

This clonotype was seen at least ten times. This chain connects TRBV12-3 or TRBV12-4 to TRBJ1-1; D perhaps matches TRBD1 (6 bases). With 6 bases removed from V and 5 bases from J, the gap between germline ends came to 16 bases. The CDR3 is 14 residues long. For the CDR3, the DNA is TGTGCCAGCAGATCGAACAGGGAGGGGACTGAAGCTTTCTTT. It translates to CASRSNREGTEAFF.

This clonotype was detected ten times or more. CDR3 DNA sequence: TGTGCCAGCAGTGAAGCCGGGACAGGGGGCACTGAAGCTTTCTTT. Encoded protein: CASSEAGTGGTEAFF. This rearrangement joins TRBV6-1 to TRBJ1-1; 11 positions agree with TRBD1. After removal of 0 bases from V and 4 bases from J, the junction contained 1 base not matched to a gene. CDR3 length equals 15 residues. Germline V gene lookup returns CDR1 MNHNS and CDR2 SASEGT.

The chain couples TRBV6-1 to TRBJ2-1, with D perhaps matching TRBD2 (6 bases). The V and J ends lost 0 bases and 5 bases respectively, with 14 bases between them. The CDR3 has 16 residues. The germline V gene encodes CDR1 MNHNS and CDR2 SASEGT. In nucleotides, the CDR3 is TGTGCCAGCAGTGAAGCCTGGAGGGTTACCAACAATGAGCAGTTCTTC. It specifies CASSEAWRVTNNEQFF.

This clonotype has just a few counts. The chain's CDR3 is CASSHLTVNEKLFF. CDR3 DNA sequence: TGTGCCAGCAGCCATTTGACAGTTAATGAAAAACTGTTTTTT. V and J are TRBV3-1 and TRBJ1-4; D possibly corresponds to TRBD1 (5 bases). Germline V gene data show CDR1 as LGHDT and CDR2 as YNNKEL (reference sequence). Trimming took 3 bases from V and 4 from J, leaving 9 bases between them. CDR3 size: 14 residues.